This T cell receptor (beta chain) came from a study of T cell changes during pregnancy in multiple sclerosis. The repertoire was sequenced with immunoSEQ multiplex PCR; TCRdb's copy has only in-frame clones and lacks some. Here the sample spans over 15,000 clones, 88% being singletons. CDR1 and CDR2 from the germline V gene are SEHNR and FQNEAQ (reference sequence). The V gene lost 5 bases and the J gene lost 5 bases, with 19 bases spanning the gap. This CDR3 region has 15 residues. This clone has more than one count but fewer than ten. The starting material was CD8+ T cells from peripheral blood mononuclear cells, obtained after pregnancy. The chain joins TRBV7-9 to TRBJ2-7; tentative D call: TRBD2 (7 bases). The receptor's source is a female donor in good health, enrolled as a control in a pregnancy study. CDR3 sequence reads: CASSTITGRGDEQYF. In nucleotides, the CDR3 is TGTGCCAGCAGCACAATTACAGGGAGGGGAGACGAGCAGTACTTC.